Given below is one TCR beta chain in context. Antigen unknown. V lost 0 bases, J lost 6 bases, and 14 bases lay in between. This CDR3 contains 14 residues. Per the germline V gene, CDR1 is DFQATT and CDR2 is SNEGSKA (reference sequence). Time point reported: patch test 1, 2 weeks after DPC sensitization. The sample's treatment: therapeutic diphenylcyclopropenone sensitization with weekly scalp DPC. This sample stems from a study of human T cells and chemical hapten exposure. Study-wide results and limits: Clustering by CDR3 similarity yielded significantly more large clusters from expanded TCRs than controls.

TCRdb itself ran the RACE reads through MiXCR, one entry per CDR3 protein. This sample has 150,000 to 200,000 distinct CDR3 sequences, with roughly 14% found just once. The sequence derives from a young woman with alopecia areata. Some clones in this sample may be carry-over from other donors' samples. The chain links TRBV20-1 to TRBJ1-2; D gene uncertain. Specimen: whole blood, collected in connection with sensitization to the hapten diphenylcyclopropenone (DPC). As DNA, the CDR3 is TGCAGTGCTAGAGATCCAAGGCGCATGGATGGCTACACCTTC. It encodes CSARDPRRMDGYTF.